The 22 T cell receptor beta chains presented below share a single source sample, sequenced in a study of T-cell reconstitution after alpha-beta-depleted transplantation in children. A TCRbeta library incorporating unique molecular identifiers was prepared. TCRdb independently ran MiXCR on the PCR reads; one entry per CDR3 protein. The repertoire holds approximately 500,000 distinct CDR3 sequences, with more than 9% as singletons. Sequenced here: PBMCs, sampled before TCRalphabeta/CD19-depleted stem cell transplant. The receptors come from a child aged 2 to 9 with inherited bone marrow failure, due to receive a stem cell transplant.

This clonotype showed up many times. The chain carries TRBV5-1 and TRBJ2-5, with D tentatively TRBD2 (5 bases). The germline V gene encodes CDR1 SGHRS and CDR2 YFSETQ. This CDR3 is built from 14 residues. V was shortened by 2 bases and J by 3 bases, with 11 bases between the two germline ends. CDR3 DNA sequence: TGCGCCAGCAGCTTTTTGGGAGTTGAAGAGACCCAGTACTTC. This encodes CASSFLGVEETQYF.

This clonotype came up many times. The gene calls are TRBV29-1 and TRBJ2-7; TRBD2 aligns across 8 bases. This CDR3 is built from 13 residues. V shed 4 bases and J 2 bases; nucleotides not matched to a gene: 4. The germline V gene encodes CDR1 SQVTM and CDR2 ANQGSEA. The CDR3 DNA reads TGCAGCGTTGGGGCGGGAGGCACCTACGAGCAGTACTTC. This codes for CSVGAGGTYEQYF.

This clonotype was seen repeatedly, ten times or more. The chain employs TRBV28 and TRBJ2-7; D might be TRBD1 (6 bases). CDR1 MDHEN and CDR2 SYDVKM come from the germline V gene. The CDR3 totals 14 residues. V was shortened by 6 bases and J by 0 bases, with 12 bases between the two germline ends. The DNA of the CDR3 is TGTGCCAGCAGACGACAGGTACTCTCCTACGAGCAGTACTTC. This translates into CASRRQVLSYEQYF.

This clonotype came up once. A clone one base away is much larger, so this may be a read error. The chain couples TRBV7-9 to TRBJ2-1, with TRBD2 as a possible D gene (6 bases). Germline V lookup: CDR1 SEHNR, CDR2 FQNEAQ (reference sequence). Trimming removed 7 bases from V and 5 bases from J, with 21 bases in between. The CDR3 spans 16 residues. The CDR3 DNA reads TGTGCCAGCACCCCCATGGGAAGAAGGGAGGACAATGAGCAGTTCTTC. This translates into CASTPMGRREDNEQFF. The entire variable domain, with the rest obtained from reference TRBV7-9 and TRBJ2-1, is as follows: DTGVSQNPRHKITKRGQNVTFRCDPISEHNRLYWYRQTLGQGPEFLTYFQNEAQLEKSRLLSDRFSAERPKGSFSTLEIQRTEQGDSAMYLCASTPMGRREDNEQFFGPGTRLTVL.

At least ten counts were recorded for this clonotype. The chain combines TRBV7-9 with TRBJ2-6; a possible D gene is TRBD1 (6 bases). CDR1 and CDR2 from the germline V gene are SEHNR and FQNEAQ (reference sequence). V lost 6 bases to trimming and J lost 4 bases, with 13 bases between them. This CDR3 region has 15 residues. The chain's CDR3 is CASRNRDTGANVLTF. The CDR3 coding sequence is TGTGCCAGCAGGAACAGGGATACGGGGGCCAACGTCCTGACTTTC.

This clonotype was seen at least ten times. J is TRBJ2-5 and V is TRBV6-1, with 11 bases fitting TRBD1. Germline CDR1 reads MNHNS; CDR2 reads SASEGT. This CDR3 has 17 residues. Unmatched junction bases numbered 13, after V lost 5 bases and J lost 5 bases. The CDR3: CASSPGKGQGGWETQYF. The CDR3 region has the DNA TGTGCCAGCAGTCCCGGGAAGGGACAGGGGGGATGGGAGACCCAGTACTTC.

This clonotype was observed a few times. The CDR3 nucleotides are TGTGCCAGCAGCCCCCGGACTAGCGCAGACCAAGAGACCCAGTACTTC. This encodes CASSPRTSADQETQYF. The V gene is TRBV14, the J gene TRBJ2-5, with 9 bases fitting TRBD2. Germline assignment: CDR1 SGHDN and CDR2 FVKESK. The CDR3 runs to 16 residues. V was pared by 4 bases and J by 0 bases, with 6 bases of the junction left unmatched.

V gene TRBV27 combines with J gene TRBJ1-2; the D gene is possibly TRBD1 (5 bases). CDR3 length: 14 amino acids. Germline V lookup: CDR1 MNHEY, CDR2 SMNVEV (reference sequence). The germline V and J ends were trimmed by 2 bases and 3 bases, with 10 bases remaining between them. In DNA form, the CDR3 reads TGTGCCAGCAGTTTAAGGGACGGATACTATGGCTACACCTTC. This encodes CASSLRDGYYGYTF.

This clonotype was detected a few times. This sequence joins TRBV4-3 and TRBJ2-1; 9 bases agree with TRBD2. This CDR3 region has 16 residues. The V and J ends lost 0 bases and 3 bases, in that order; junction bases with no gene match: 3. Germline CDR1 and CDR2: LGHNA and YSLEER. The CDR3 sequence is CASSQDAGGLYNEQFF. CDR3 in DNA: TGCGCCAGCAGCCAAGATGCGGGAGGGCTCTACAATGAGCAGTTCTTC.

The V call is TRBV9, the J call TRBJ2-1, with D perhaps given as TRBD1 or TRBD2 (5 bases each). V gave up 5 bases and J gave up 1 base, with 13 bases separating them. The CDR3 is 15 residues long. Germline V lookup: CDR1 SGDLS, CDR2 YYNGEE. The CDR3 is CASRPWDRSYNEQFF. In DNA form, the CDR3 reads TGTGCCAGCAGGCCCTGGGACCGATCCTACAATGAGCAGTTCTTC.

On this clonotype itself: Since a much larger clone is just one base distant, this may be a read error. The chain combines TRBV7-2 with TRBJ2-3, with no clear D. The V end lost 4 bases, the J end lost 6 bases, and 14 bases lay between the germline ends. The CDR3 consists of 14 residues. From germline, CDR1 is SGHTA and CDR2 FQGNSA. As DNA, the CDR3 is TGTGCCAGCAGCTCTCTGGCACTGGGGGATACGCAGTATTTT. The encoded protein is CASSSLALGDTQYF.

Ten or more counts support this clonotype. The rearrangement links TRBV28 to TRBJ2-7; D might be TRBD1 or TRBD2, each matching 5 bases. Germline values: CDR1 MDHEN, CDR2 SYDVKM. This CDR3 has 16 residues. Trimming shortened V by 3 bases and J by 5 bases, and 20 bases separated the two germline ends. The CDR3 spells CASSLGVESSYDEQYF. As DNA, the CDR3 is TGTGCCAGCAGTTTGGGGGTGGAATCCTCCTACGACGAGCAGTACTTC.

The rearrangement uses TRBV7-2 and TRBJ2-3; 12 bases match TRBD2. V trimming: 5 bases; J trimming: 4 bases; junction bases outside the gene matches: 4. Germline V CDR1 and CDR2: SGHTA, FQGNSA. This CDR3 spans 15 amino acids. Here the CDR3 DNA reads TGTGCCAGCAGCCTGACTAGCGGGAGCCCAGATACGCAGTATTTT. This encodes CASSLTSGSPDTQYF.

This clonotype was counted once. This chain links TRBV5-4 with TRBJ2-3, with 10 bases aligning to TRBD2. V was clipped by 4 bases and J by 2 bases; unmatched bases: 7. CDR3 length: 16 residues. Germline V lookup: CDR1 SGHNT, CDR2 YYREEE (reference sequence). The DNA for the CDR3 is TGTGCCAGCAGCGTAGATACTAGCGGGGTCACAGATACGCAGTATTTT. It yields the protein CASSVDTSGVTDTQYF.

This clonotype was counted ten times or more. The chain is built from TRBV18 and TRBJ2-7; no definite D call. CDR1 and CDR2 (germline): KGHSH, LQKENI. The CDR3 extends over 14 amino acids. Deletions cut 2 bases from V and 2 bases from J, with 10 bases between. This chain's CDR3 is CASSPLALPYEQYF. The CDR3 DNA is TGTGCCAGCTCACCATTGGCCCTTCCCTACGAGCAGTACTTC.

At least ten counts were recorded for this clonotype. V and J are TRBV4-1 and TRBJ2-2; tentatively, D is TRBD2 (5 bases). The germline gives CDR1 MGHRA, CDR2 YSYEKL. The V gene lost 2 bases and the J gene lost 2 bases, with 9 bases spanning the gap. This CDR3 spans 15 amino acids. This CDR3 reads CASSQFLANTGELFF. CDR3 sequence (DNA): TGCGCCAGCAGCCAATTTCTAGCCAACACCGGGGAGCTGTTTTTT.

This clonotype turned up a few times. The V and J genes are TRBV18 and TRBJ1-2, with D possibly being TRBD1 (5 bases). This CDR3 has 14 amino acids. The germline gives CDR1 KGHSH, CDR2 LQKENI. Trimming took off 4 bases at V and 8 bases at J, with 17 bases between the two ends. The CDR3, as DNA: TGTGCCAGCTCACTCGGGACGGGAGACTCCGGCTACACCTTC. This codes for CASSLGTGDSGYTF.

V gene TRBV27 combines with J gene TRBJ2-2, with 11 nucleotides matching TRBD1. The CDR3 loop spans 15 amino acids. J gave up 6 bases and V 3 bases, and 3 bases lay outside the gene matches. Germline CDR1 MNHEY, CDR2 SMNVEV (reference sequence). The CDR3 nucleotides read TGTGCCAGCAGTTTTGGGACAGGGGGTCCCGGGGAGCTGTTTTTT. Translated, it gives CASSFGTGGPGELFF.

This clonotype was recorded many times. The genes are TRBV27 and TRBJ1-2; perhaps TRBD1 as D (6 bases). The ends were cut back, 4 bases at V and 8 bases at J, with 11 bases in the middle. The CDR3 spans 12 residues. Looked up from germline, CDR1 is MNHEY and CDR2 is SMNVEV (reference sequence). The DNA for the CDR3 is TGTGCCAGCAGTTGGGGGCGTGGAGGCTACACCTTC. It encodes CASSWGRGGYTF.

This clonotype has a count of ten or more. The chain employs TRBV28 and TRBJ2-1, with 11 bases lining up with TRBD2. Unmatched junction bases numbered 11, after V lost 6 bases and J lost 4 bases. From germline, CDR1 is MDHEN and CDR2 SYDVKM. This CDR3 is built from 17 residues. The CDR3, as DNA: TGTGCCAGCAGACCTACCCCGGGACTAGCGGTTTACAATGAGCAGTTCTTC. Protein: CASRPTPGLAVYNEQFF.

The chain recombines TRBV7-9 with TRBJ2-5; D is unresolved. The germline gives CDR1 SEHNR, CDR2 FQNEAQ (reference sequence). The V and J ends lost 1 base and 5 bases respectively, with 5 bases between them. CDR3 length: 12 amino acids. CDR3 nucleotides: TGTGCCAGCAGCTTAGATACTGAGACCCAGTACTTC. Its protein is CASSLDTETQYF.

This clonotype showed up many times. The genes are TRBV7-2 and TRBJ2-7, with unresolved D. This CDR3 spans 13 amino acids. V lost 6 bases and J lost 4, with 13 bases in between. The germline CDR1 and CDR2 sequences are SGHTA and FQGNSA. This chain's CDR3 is CASSVRVPYEQYF. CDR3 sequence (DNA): TGTGCCAGCAGTGTGCGAGTTCCGTACGAGCAGTACTTC.